This TCR beta chain is drawn from a study of T-cell memory formation after mild COVID-19. Germline-derived CDR1 and CDR2 are SGHRS and YFSETQ. CDR3 size: 16 residues. With 0 bases removed from V and 1 base from J, the gap between germline ends came to 13 bases. Using its own MiXCR run on the 5' RACE reads, TCRdb lists one record per CDR3 protein. The data show more than 450,000 distinct CDR3 sequences, over 15% seen once. Source material: PBMCs or a T cell subset sorted from them (not recorded which). This chain connects TRBV5-1 to TRBJ2-5; tentatively, D is TRBD1 (5 bases). The receptor was isolated from an adult woman who had mild COVID-19 (a few samples of this study predate the infection). Cell type and time point are not known. The CDR3 nucleotides read TGCGCCAGCAGCTTGGGGGGCTCTAGAGTCCAAGAGACCCAGTACTTC. Amino acids: CASSLGGSRVQETQYF.